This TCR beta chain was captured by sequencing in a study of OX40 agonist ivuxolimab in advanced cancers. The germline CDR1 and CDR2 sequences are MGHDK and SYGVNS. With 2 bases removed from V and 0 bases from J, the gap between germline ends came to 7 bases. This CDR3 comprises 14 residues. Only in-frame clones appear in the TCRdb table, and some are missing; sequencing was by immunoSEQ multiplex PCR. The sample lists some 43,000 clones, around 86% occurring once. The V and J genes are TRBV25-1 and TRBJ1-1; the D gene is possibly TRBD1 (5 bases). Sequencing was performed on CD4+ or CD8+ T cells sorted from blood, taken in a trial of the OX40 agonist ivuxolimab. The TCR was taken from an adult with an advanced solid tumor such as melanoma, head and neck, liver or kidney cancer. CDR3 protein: CASSETGLNTEAFF. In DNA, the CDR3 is TGTGCCAGCAGTGAAACAGGCTTGAACACTGAAGCTTTCTTT.